One and the same sample provided the 20 T cell receptor beta chains below, sequenced in a study of shared clonotypes between healthy human individuals. Using immunoSEQ multiplex PCR, the repertoire was profiled, and TCRdb retains in-frame clones only, with some absent. The repertoire holds around 2.3 million clones, with almost 96% as singletons. Source material: naive CD4+ T cells sorted from blood. Noted subset: CD45RA+ positively selected. These receptors all come from a man aged 18 to 30 in good health.

The chain recombines TRBV7-2 with TRBJ2-7, with 7 bases matching TRBD1. The CDR3 is 17 residues long. The germline V gene has CDR1 SGHTA and CDR2 FQGNSA. Trimming at V came to 6 bases and at J to 2 bases, leaving 16 bases not matched to a gene. CDR3 region: CASRSRDSVKSAYEQYF. The CDR3 DNA is TGTGCCAGCAGATCCCGGGACAGTGTTAAGAGTGCCTACGAGCAGTACTTC.

This clone was seen only once. The rearrangement joins TRBV6-5 to TRBJ1-6; no firm D call. V lost 2 bases and J lost 7, with 6 bases in between. The CDR3 covers 13 residues. Germline V gene lookup returns CDR1 MNHEY and CDR2 SVGAGI. The CDR3 here is CASSYEENSPLHF. The CDR3 coding sequence is TGTGCCAGCAGTTACGAGGAGAATTCACCCCTCCACTTT.

This rearrangement joins TRBV9 to TRBJ2-7; D gene ambiguous. The CDR3 sequence is 16 residues long. The V gene's germline CDR1 is SGDLS and CDR2 YYNGEE. V was pared by 0 bases and J by 2 bases, with 15 bases between. Here the CDR3 DNA reads TGTGCCAGCAGCGTAGGGCCGGGTGGGGTAGCCTACGAGCAGTACTTC. Its protein is CASSVGPGGVAYEQYF.

J is TRBJ2-7 and V is TRBV5-1; TRBD2 agrees at 11 bases. Losses at the gene ends were 4 bases for V and 7 bases for J; bases not matched to a gene: 10. Germline CDR1 is SGHRS and CDR2 is YFSETQ. CDR3 size: 15 residues. CDR3 in amino acids: CASSGGTSGSREQYF. The DNA for the CDR3 is TGCGCCAGCAGCGGTGGGACTAGCGGATCGAGGGAGCAGTACTTC.

The rearrangement links TRBV19 to TRBJ2-7; D not certain. This CDR3 has 15 residues. V was trimmed by 4 bases and J by 5 bases, leaving 18 bases between them. Germline V gene sequence: CDR1 LNHDA, CDR2 SQIVND (reference sequence). The CDR3: CASSTIPLTSNEQYF. The CDR3 nucleotides read TGTGCCAGTAGTACGATCCCGCTCACGAGCAACGAGCAGTACTTC.

The J gene is TRBJ2-3, the V gene TRBV13; unclear D gene. CDR1 PRHDT and CDR2 FYEKMQ come from the germline V gene (reference sequence). The germline V and J ends were trimmed by 1 base and 5 bases, with 7 bases remaining between them. The CDR3 contains 13 residues. The CDR3 nucleotides are TGTGCCAGCAGCTTAGAGTCCCGAGATACGCAGTATTTT. Translation: CASSLESRDTQYF. Full variable domain (missing parts from reference TRBV13 and TRBJ2-3): AAGVIQSPRHLIKEKRETATLKCYPIPRHDTVYWYQQGPGQDPQFLISFYEKMQSDKGSIPDRFSAQQFSDYHSELNMSSLELGDSALYFCASSLESRDTQYFGPGTRLTVL.

The CDR3 spells CASSQTTYEQYF. The DNA of the CDR3 is TGTGCCAGCAGTCAGACGACCTACGAGCAGTACTTC. The chain has TRBV6-6 and TRBJ2-7; D is unresolved. This CDR3 spans 12 amino acids. Trimming left V 5 bases short and J 2 bases short, with 7 bases between. Germline V gene sequence: CDR1 MNHNY, CDR2 SVGAGI (reference sequence).

This clone was found a few times. V and J are TRBV6-5 and TRBJ2-1; TRBD1 agrees at 7 bases. With 2 bases clipped from V and 11 bases from J, the junction kept 9 bases outside the gene matches. Germline assignment: CDR1 MNHEY and CDR2 SVGAGI. The CDR3 covers 14 residues. CDR3 in DNA: TGTGCCAGCAGTTACGTGCAGGGGGAACGGAAGCAGTTCTTC. It codes for CASSYVQGERKQFF.

The chain uses TRBV18 and TRBJ1-4; 8 bases fit TRBD1. Per germline, CDR1 KGHSH and CDR2 LQKENI. The CDR3 totals 14 residues. V shed 3 bases, J shed 8 bases, and the junction held 5 bases outside the gene matches. The CDR3 here is CASSPRQGYEKLFF. CDR3 sequence (DNA): TGTGCCAGCTCACCGAGACAGGGGTACGAAAAACTGTTTTTT.

This clone was detected only once. The chain has TRBV21-1 and TRBJ1-3; TRBD1, the D gene given by the table, was not confirmed from the DNA. TRBV21-1 is designated a pseudogene. This CDR3 spans 17 amino acids. CDR3: CASSAGTGDRSGNTIYF. CDR3 nucleotide sequence: TGTGCCAGCAGTGCCGGGACAGGGGACCGCTCTGGAAACACCATATATTTT.

In regard to this clone: At the DNA level, this CDR3 is encoded by other sequences in the same sample as well. This sequence joins TRBV6-1 and TRBJ2-5; no definite D call. The germline V and J ends were trimmed by 6 bases and 3 bases, with 5 bases remaining between them. Germline CDR1 MNHNS, CDR2 SASEGT. The CDR3 totals 11 residues. The CDR3, as DNA: TGTGCCAGCAGGCTTAAAGAGACCCAGTACTTC. Protein product: CASRLKETQYF.

In the case of this clone: In the same sample, other DNA sequences code for this CDR3. The chain uses TRBV5-4 and TRBJ2-1; 7 nucleotides align to TRBD2. The CDR3 contains 15 residues. Looked up from germline, CDR1 is SGHNT and CDR2 is YYREEE (reference sequence). The V gene end was trimmed by 0 bases and the J gene end by 3 bases; junction bases not matched to a gene: 3. CDR3 DNA: TGTGCCAGCAGCTTGGGCGGGAGCAGCTACAATGAGCAGTTCTTC. Amino acid sequence: CASSLGGSSYNEQFF.

The chain joins TRBV7-2 to TRBJ2-2; 14 nucleotides match TRBD2. Per the germline V gene, CDR1 is SGHTA and CDR2 is FQGNSA. The V and J ends lost 6 bases and 3 bases, in that order; junction bases with no gene match: 9. There are 18 residues in the CDR3. For the CDR3, the DNA is TGTGCCAGCAGAGCCCCAGGACTAGCGGGAGGTTACACCGGGGAGCTGTTTTTT. It yields the protein CASRAPGLAGGYTGELFF.

This chain connects TRBV6-5 to TRBJ2-7; 9 bases are shared with TRBD1. Germline loops: CDR1 MNHEY, CDR2 SVGAGI. The CDR3 has 13 residues. V gave up 8 bases and J gave up 6 bases; unmatched junction bases: 8. The CDR3 reads CASYPDRGSEQYF. The CDR3 DNA is TGTGCCAGCTACCCGGACAGGGGATCCGAGCAGTACTTC.

The chain combines TRBV28 with TRBJ2-7, with TRBD1 matching over 9 bases. This CDR3 comprises 15 residues. The V segment lost 2 bases and the J segment 6 bases; nucleotides outside the gene matches: 8. The germline CDR1 and CDR2 sequences are MDHEN and SYDVKM. The CDR3 reads CASSLRGQGTGEQYF. The DNA of the CDR3 is TGTGCCAGCAGTTTAAGGGGACAGGGAACGGGCGAGCAGTACTTC.

The chain recombines TRBV13 with TRBJ1-1, with D possibly TRBD1 on 6 matching bases. The germline V gene has CDR1 PRHDT and CDR2 FYEKMQ (reference sequence). V was shortened by 0 bases and J by 9 bases, with 11 bases between the two germline ends. This CDR3 has 13 amino acids. In DNA, the CDR3 is TGTGCCAGCAGCTTAGGTTGGACAGACCAAGCTTTCTTT. This translates into CASSLGWTDQAFF.

V and J are TRBV19 and TRBJ2-7; TRBD1 aligns across 9 bases. Germline V CDR1 and CDR2: LNHDA, SQIVND (reference sequence). The CDR3 is 15 residues long. J gave up 4 bases and V 4 bases, and 8 bases lay outside the gene matches. The CDR3 coding sequence is TGTGCCAGTAGTACAAGGACAGGGGCCGATTACGAGCAGTACTTC. Translated, it gives CASSTRTGADYEQYF.

This chain links TRBV5-1 with TRBJ1-1; perhaps TRBD1 as D (5 bases). CDR3 length: 13 amino acids. Germline-derived CDR1 and CDR2 are SGHRS and YFSETQ. Between the trimmed V and J ends, which lost 4 bases and 3 bases, there was a span of 10 bases. The CDR3 bases are TGCGCCAGCAGCCCTCTGGGGCACACTGAAGCTTTCTTT. This translates into CASSPLGHTEAFF.

The chain is built from TRBV29-1 and TRBJ2-3; the match to TRBD2 covers 14 bases. CDR3 length: 18 residues. V gave up 2 bases and J gave up 3 bases; unmatched junction bases: 10. The germline CDR1 and CDR2 sequences are SQVTM and ANQGSEA. The CDR3 region is CSVEFPWTSGRRTDTQYF. CDR3 DNA sequence: TGCAGCGTTGAATTCCCCTGGACTAGCGGGAGGAGGACAGATACGCAGTATTTT.

With respect to this clone: The same CDR3 can be traced to other DNA sequences in this sample. V gene TRBV5-6 combines with J gene TRBJ1-1; D is possibly TRBD1 (5 bases). This CDR3 contains 16 residues. Trimming left V 0 bases short and J 0 bases short, with 12 bases between. Germline V gene lookup returns CDR1 SGHDT and CDR2 YYEEEE. The CDR3 loop is CASSLGQGVMNTEAFF. The CDR3 nucleotides read TGTGCCAGCAGCTTGGGGCAGGGAGTCATGAACACTGAAGCTTTCTTT.